This T cell receptor (beta chain) was sequenced for a study of siplizumab effects on memory and regulatory T cells. Trimming cost V 1 base and J 6 bases; bases outside gene matches: 7. The germline V gene encodes CDR1 MGHDK and CDR2 SYGVNS. The CDR3 totals 15 residues. The table came from immunoSEQ multiplex PCR; TCRdb's copy has only in-frame clones and leaves some out. This table has around 100,000 clones, more than 85% appearing once. This TCR derives from a human donor in good health. V is TRBV25-1 and J is TRBJ1-1; TRBD1 agrees at 8 bases. The sample comprised CD4+ T cells sorted from blood. As DNA, the CDR3 is TGTGCCAGCAGTGAATTTGGACAGGGAACGGCTGAAGCTTTCTTT. Residues: CASSEFGQGTAEAFF. Based on the CDR3 plus reference TRBV25-1 and TRBJ1-1, the full variable domain is EADIYQTPRYLVIGTGKKITLECSQTMGHDKMYWYQQDPGMELHLIHYSYGVNSTEKGDLSSESTVSRIRTEHFPLTLESARPSHTSQYLCASSEFGQGTAEAFFGQGTRLTVV.